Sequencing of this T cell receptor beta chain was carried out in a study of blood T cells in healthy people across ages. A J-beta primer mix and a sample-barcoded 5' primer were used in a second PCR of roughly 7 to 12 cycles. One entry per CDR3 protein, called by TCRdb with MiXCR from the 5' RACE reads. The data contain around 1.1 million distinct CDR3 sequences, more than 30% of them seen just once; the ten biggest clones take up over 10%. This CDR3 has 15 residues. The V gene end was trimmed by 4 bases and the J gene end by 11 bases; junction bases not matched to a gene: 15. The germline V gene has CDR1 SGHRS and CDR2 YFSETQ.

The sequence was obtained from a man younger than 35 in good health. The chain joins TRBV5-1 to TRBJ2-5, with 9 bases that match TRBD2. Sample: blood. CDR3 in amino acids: CASSRRSGGNNEQYF. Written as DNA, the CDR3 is TGCGCCAGCAGCCGGAGAAGCGGGGGGAACAATGAGCAGTACTTC.